A selection of T cell receptor beta chains follows, all from one sample in a study of blood T cell repertoires in COVID-19. Assay: immunoSEQ multiplex PCR; the TCRdb copy retains only in-frame clones and omits some. The table has 250,000 or so clones, roughly four fifths seen once. The sequencing sample was made of peripheral blood. The receptors here all came from a woman aged 18-29 years with acute or convalescent COVID-19. Both conserved end residues are part of each CDR3. D genes are given only for firm matches. The size field is filled for only some rows; it gives once, few, many or a size class.

>-|TRBV27|-|TRBJ1-5
TGTGCCAGCAGTTTCTCCCCCCCAGATAGCAATCAGCCCCAGCATTTT
CASSFSPPDSNQPQHF
>-|TRBV27|TRBD1|TRBJ1-1
TGTGCCAGCAGTTGGGACAGCTCCCTCAGGGAAGCTTTCTTT
CASSWDSSLREAFF
>-|TRBV12-3/TRBV12-4|-|TRBJ2-5
TGTGCCAGCAGTTCTTATACGGGGGAGACCCAGTACTTC
CASSSYTGETQYF
>-|TRBV5-1|TRBD2|TRBJ2-1
TGCGCCAGCAGCTTCGTGACTAGCGGTTACAATGAGCAGTTCTTC
CASSFVTSGYNEQFF
>-|TRBV20-1|-|TRBJ2-5
TGCAGTGCTAGAGGTCTCGAGACCCAGTACTTC
CSARGLETQYF
>-|TRBV3-1/TRBV3-2|-|TRBJ1-2
TGTGCCAGCAGCCAAGCCGTCGGGAGAAACTATGGCTACACCTTC
CASSQAVGRNYGYTF
>-|TRBV3-1/TRBV3-2|-|TRBJ2-1
TGTGCCAGCAGCTCCCGGGACTTCAATGAGCAGTTCTTC
CASSSRDFNEQFF
>few|TRBV6-2/TRBV6-3|-|TRBJ1-1
TGTGCCAGCAGTCCGACAAGAATTAGAACTGAAGCTTTCTTT
CASSPTRIRTEAFF
>-|TRBV15|-|TRBJ2-1
TGTGCCACCAGCAGAACCCGGGACACCATTTACAATGAGCAGTTCTTC
CATSRTRDTIYNEQFF
>-|TRBV4-3|TRBD2|TRBJ2-7
TGCGCCAGCAGCCAAGAGGGGCCGATACTAGCGGGAGGAGGGTACGAGCAGTACTTC
CASSQEGPILAGGGYEQYF
>-|TRBV28|-|TRBJ2-1
TGTGCCAGCAGCCTGATACAGGGATACAATGAGCAGTTCTTC
CASSLIQGYNEQFF
>-|TRBV10-3|-|TRBJ1-4
TGTGCCATCAGTGACAGGGGCAGCTCCTCGGGTAATGAAAAACTGTTTTTT
CAISDRGSSSGNEKLFF
>-|TRBV5-6|-|TRBJ2-3
TGTGCCAGCAGCTTGGCCGCGGGTACGCAGTATTTT
CASSLAAGTQYF
>-|TRBV19|TRBD1|TRBJ2-1
TGTGCCAGTAGTTCGGACAGGGGTTTCTATGAGCAGTTCTTC
CASSSDRGFYEQFF
>-|TRBV13|TRBD1|TRBJ2-5
TGTGCCAGCAGCTTACGGACAGGCTCGCTCCAAGAGACCCAGTACTTC
CASSLRTGSLQETQYF
>once|TRBV9|TRBD2|TRBJ2-7
TGTGCCAGCAGCGTCAGTGCGGGGGATGCCTACGAGCAGTACTTC
CASSVSAGDAYEQYF
>-|TRBV10-3|TRBD2|TRBJ2-1
TGTGCCATCAGTGAGCTAGCGGGGAGGTACAATGAGCAGTTCTTC
CAISELAGRYNEQFF
>few|TRBV11-2|TRBD2|TRBJ2-5
TGTGCCAGCAGCTTAACCGGGACTAGCGGGGGACCCAAAAGAGGGACCCAGTACTTC
CASSLTGTSGGPKRGTQYF